The 18 T cell receptor beta chains below were found in one sample sequenced in a study of early T cells in non-severe SARS-CoV-2 infection. Each CDR3 protein is one row after TCRdb ran MiXCR on the 5' RACE reads. The sample has approximately 90,000 distinct CDR3 sequences; approximately 11% are singletons. Sample: whole blood, taken at baseline. These receptors all stem from an adult who was a healthcare worker with PCR-confirmed SARS-CoV-2 infection or an uninfected control (not recorded which).

This clonotype has ten or more counts. V and J are TRBV10-1 and TRBJ2-1; the match to TRBD2 covers 10 bases. The CDR3 runs 16 residues. The germline V gene encodes CDR1 WNHNN and CDR2 SYGVQD (reference sequence). J lost 7 bases, V lost 3 bases, and 9 bases had no gene match. Here the CDR3 reads CASSESGRAGRNEQFF. The CDR3 bases are TGCGCCAGCAGTGAAAGCGGGAGGGCCGGAAGGAATGAGCAGTTCTTC.

This clonotype was found many times. The chain carries TRBV10-1 and TRBJ1-1; the match to TRBD1 covers 8 bases. This CDR3 has 16 amino acids. V gave up 5 bases and J gave up 5 bases; unmatched junction bases: 13. Germline CDR1 reads WNHNN; CDR2 reads SYGVQD (reference sequence). Here the CDR3 reads CASSQVLGQAGTEAFF. The DNA of the CDR3 is TGCGCCAGCAGTCAAGTTTTGGGACAGGCGGGAACTGAAGCTTTCTTT.

This clonotype has a single count. A much larger clone differs from this one at a single base, so this may be a read error. The genes are TRBV5-6 and TRBJ2-7, with TRBD1 matching 12 bases. The V segment lost 6 bases and the J segment 4 bases; nucleotides outside the gene matches: 14. Per germline, CDR1 SGHDT and CDR2 YYEEEE. The CDR3 covers 17 residues. The CDR3 sequence is CASIFAGTGGFRYEQYF. The CDR3 nucleotides are TGTGCCAGCATCTTCGCCGGGACAGGGGGCTTTCGGTACGAGCAGTACTTC.

The V call is TRBV27, the J call TRBJ1-2; TRBD1 might be the D (5 bases). This CDR3 is 14 amino acids long. Trimming removed 7 bases at V and 4 bases at J, with 16 bases between. The germline CDR1 and CDR2 sequences are MNHEY and SMNVEV (reference sequence). Here the CDR3 reads CASTTIGGSYGYTF. The CDR3 DNA reads TGTGCCAGCACCACGATTGGGGGTAGCTATGGCTACACCTTC.

This clonotype was seen many times. This rearrangement joins TRBV6-6 to TRBJ1-5; 8 bases match TRBD1. CDR3 length: 13 amino acids. With 7 bases clipped from V and 4 bases from J, the junction kept 3 bases outside the gene matches. CDR1 is MNHNY, CDR2 SVGAGI, per germline (reference sequence). This CDR3 is CASKDRGNQPQHF. CDR3 nucleotides: TGTGCCAGCAAAGACAGGGGTAATCAGCCCCAGCATTTT.

Many counts were recorded for this clonotype. The rearrangement uses TRBV12-3 or TRBV12-4 and TRBJ2-3, with 7 bases matching TRBD2. The V gene end was trimmed by 1 base and the J gene end by 4 bases; junction bases not matched to a gene: 5. This CDR3 is 15 amino acids long. The CDR3 region is CASSLGAGRADTQYF. The CDR3 coding sequence is TGTGCCAGCAGTTTAGGGGCAGGGAGGGCAGATACGCAGTATTTT.

This clonotype was seen a handful of times. V and J are TRBV20-1 and TRBJ2-5, with TRBD2 matching 9 bases. The CDR3 totals 14 residues. Trimming at V came to 6 bases and at J to 2 bases, leaving 7 bases not matched to a gene. CDR1 and CDR2 from the germline V gene are DFQATT and SNEGSKA (reference sequence). The CDR3 loop reads CSAEVAGVQETQYF. CDR3 bases: TGCAGTGCGGAAGTAGCGGGAGTTCAAGAGACCCAGTACTTC.

This clonotype was picked up many times. The chain is built from TRBV6-5 and TRBJ2-7; D is ambiguous. Germline assignment: CDR1 MNHEY and CDR2 SVGAGI. The V gene lost 2 bases and the J gene lost 3 bases, with 8 bases spanning the gap. The CDR3 has 13 amino acids. CDR3 in amino acids: CASSYARLYEQYF. CDR3 nucleotide sequence: TGTGCCAGCAGTTACGCGAGACTCTACGAGCAGTACTTC.

This clonotype was seen a handful of times. The rearrangement joins TRBV7-9 to TRBJ2-4; the D is unclear. Germline V gene lookup returns CDR1 SEHNR and CDR2 FQNEAQ (reference sequence). Trimming took 2 bases from V and 1 from J, leaving 18 bases between them. The CDR3 sequence is 18 residues long. The DNA of the CDR3 is TGTGCCAGCAGCTTAATTTCCACGACCACCCAGGCCAAAAACATTCAGTACTTC. Its protein product is CASSLISTTTQAKNIQYF.

The chain employs TRBV11-2 and TRBJ2-7, with D possibly being TRBD2 (5 bases). CDR1 SGHAT and CDR2 FQNNGV come from the germline V gene. V was trimmed by 7 bases and J by 0 bases, leaving 13 bases between them. This CDR3 region has 14 residues. In nucleotides, the CDR3 is TGTGCCAGCACCTGGGGAGCGAACTCCTACGAGCAGTACTTC. It specifies CASTWGANSYEQYF.

This clonotype showed up just a few times. The chain is built from TRBV5-1 and TRBJ1-1, with D uncertain. The length of the CDR3 is 14 residues. Germline CDR1 and CDR2: SGHRS and YFSETQ. V was trimmed by 0 bases and J by 2 bases, leaving 8 bases between them. The CDR3, as DNA: TGCGCCAGCAGCTTGGCACAGACAAACACTGAAGCTTTCTTT. Its translation is CASSLAQTNTEAFF.

This clonotype was picked up a small number of times. V and J are TRBV5-1 and TRBJ1-6, with TRBD1 matching over 7 bases. With 1 base clipped from V and 5 bases from J, the junction kept 3 bases outside the gene matches. The CDR3 sequence is 15 residues long. Looked up from germline, CDR1 is SGHRS and CDR2 is YFSETQ. The CDR3 sequence is CASSLTGENNSPLHF. The CDR3 nucleotides read TGCGCCAGCAGCTTGACAGGGGAGAATAATTCACCCCTCCACTTT.

This clonotype has a count of ten or more. The chain has TRBV9 and TRBJ2-5; the D is unclear. The ends were cut back, 4 bases at V and 4 bases at J, with 5 bases in the middle. Germline values: CDR1 SGDLS, CDR2 YYNGEE. This CDR3 has 11 residues. CDR3 sequence (DNA): TGTGCCAGCAGCCGAGGAGAGACCCAGTACTTC. This sequence encodes CASSRGETQYF.

This clonotype was counted ten times or more. In nucleotides, the CDR3 is TGTGCCATCGGTGCGGGAGCTGCAGATACGCAGTATTTT. The encoded protein is CAIGAGAADTQYF. This chain uses TRBV12-3 or TRBV12-4 with TRBJ2-3; TRBD2 matches 7 bases. The trim removed 10 bases at V and 4 bases at J, leaving 8 bases unmatched. The CDR3 loop spans 13 amino acids.

This clonotype has at least ten counts. J is TRBJ2-5 and V is TRBV6-1; no clear D. This CDR3 has 13 residues. Germline V CDR1 and CDR2: MNHNS, SASEGT. V was trimmed by 4 bases and J by 1 base, leaving 7 bases between them. CDR3 DNA: TGTGCCAGCAGTGTACGCCTCCAAGAGACCCAGTACTTC. This encodes CASSVRLQETQYF.

The chain joins TRBV5-1 to TRBJ2-7; a weak D match, TRBD1 (5 bases). Trimming shortened V by 4 bases and J by 3 bases, and 11 bases separated the two germline ends. The CDR3 has 13 amino acids. CDR1 SGHRS and CDR2 YFSETQ come from the germline V gene. In DNA, the CDR3 is TGCGCCAGCAGCATGGACATCTACTACGAGCAGTACTTC. The encoded protein is CASSMDIYYEQYF.

In its sample, this clonotype was seen a few times. This chain links TRBV27 with TRBJ2-3; 7 bases fit TRBD2. The CDR3 runs 14 residues. Germline V gene sequence: CDR1 MNHEY, CDR2 SMNVEV (reference sequence). J was trimmed by 3 bases and V by 6 bases; bases with no gene match: 6. The CDR3 loop reads CASSFSGATDTQYF. For the CDR3, the DNA is TGTGCCAGCAGCTTCAGCGGGGCTACAGATACGCAGTATTTT.

The chain links TRBV3-1 to TRBJ2-7; 8 bases fit TRBD2. V lost 0 bases, J lost 2 bases, and 6 bases stayed unmatched. Germline V gives CDR1 LGHDT, CDR2 YNNKEL (reference sequence). The CDR3 contains 16 residues. The CDR3 bases are TGTGCCAGCAGCCAAGATGTTACTAGCGGTACCTACGAGCAGTACTTC. Translation gives CASSQDVTSGTYEQYF.